Detailed here is one T cell receptor (beta chain). It has no known antigen specificity. No qualities accompany the bases; no much larger clone lies one base away. TCR CDR3 regions were amplified from genomic DNA by multiplex PCR using the deep immunoSEQ assay. Extracted genomic DNA from each cell subset was distributed evenly across all wells of several immunoSEQ 96-well plates, and each plate was treated as a replicate. Each replicate PCR for sorted subsets received about 200 ng genomic DNA, equal to roughly 30,000 T cell genomes. Purified libraries were measured with a Qubit 3.0 fluorometer, size-checked on a Bioanalyzer 2100, and measured again with the KAPA Library Quantification kit. Each immunoSEQ 96-well plate was sequenced on its own single-read 150-cycle Illumina NextSeq 550 flow cell. As for the original processing: Because the immunoSEQ output held only junctional sequences and lacked quality scores, the filtering could not match the filtering applied to full-length reads. Sequences were annotated with PyIR, a Python wrapper for IgBLAST v1.9, using IMGT germline references to assign V/J genes and CDR3. Reads were removed for weak V/J assignments (E-value above 1e-6), missing CDR3, stop codons, out-of-frame junctions, or ambiguous translated residues. V3J clonotypes were defined as sequences sharing the same inferred V gene, J gene, and CDR3 amino acid sequence. Percentage overlap between repertoires was computed as shared unique clonotypes divided by the size of the smaller repertoire. Three approaches were used to assess repertoire richness: RTK rarefaction, the Chao1 estimator, and Recon v2.1 estimates of unobserved clonotypes. For all TCRbeta clonotypes obtained by the gDNA method from a handful of donors, generation probabilities were computed with OLGA. TCRdb carries this immuneACCESS record with in-frame sequences only. Its versions omit some clonotypes, under half of them owing to an unresolved V gene in the studies checked, with the rest unexplained. From that table come the V and J calls and clone size; the DNA was used to work out D and trimming. Within this sample are around 2,000,000 clones, with about 92% of them counted one time only. Around 1.7% of the sample is in the top ten clones.

For the CD8 naive samples, CD45RO-negative cells were positively selected for CCR7, yielding a CD45RA+CCR7+ population from which TemRA cells were excluded. The donors were healthy, HIV-negative adults who had no recently reported acute infections or vaccinations. All donors were Caucasian adults living in Nashville, Tennessee, USA. Blood was collected by leukapheresis, and PBMCs were isolated by Ficoll-Histopaque density gradient centrifugation and then cryopreserved in liquid nitrogen vapor phase. Purity and quantity of every magnetically sorted T cell population were checked by analytical flow cytometry. From each sorted fraction, genomic DNA was isolated and quantified by UV absorbance on a Nanodrop 2000c. The CDR3 spans 15 residues, from the cysteine through the phenylalanine. The only DNA kept is the CDR3, 45 bases in frame from the first base. At the junction V is shortened by 7 bases and J by 5 bases; bases outside the gene matches: 7.

This sample is drawn from a study of shared clonotypes between healthy human individuals (TCRdb year 2020). For context, the study as a whole: The cohort comprised two women and a few men aged 18 to 49 years. Per donor, leukapheresis produced somewhere between about 0.8 and 9.5 billion PBMCs. To increase sequencing depth and limit assay-specific biases, different laboratories used diverse techniques to prepare libraries and sequence TCR repertoires. To estimate repertoire size and how much clonotype sharing occurs between individuals, the study deeply sequenced the blood TCR repertoires of roughly 5 healthy adults. For each donor, CD4 naive and CD4 memory were each given three plates, CD8 naive was given two plates, and CD8 memory was given one plate.

What the authors observed across the whole study: Sampling was restricted to blood, and TCR repertoires in tissues likely differ from the TCR repertoires found in blood. Pairwise subsampling indicated that sequencing depth was expected to affect the degree of clonotype sharing among donors. Estimated clonotype richness was generally larger for naive than for memory subsets. Across a handful of donors, around 5% of naive CD4, around 3.5% of naive CD8, 2.3% of memory CD4, and over 0.35% of memory CD8 clonotypes were shared. Clonotypes shared by all four sorted-subset donors showed higher generation probabilities than non-shared clonotypes. Incomplete sequencing was indicated by rarefaction of sorted-subset datasets, despite the large sequencing depth. Because the study included a small number of donors, the genetic and exposure-history diversity represented was limited.

Source material: naive CD8+ T cells from PBMCs. Taken with the paper, the label for cell subset or site translates to: CD45RA+CCR7+. The rearrangement joined TRBV6-7 to TRBJ1-3; the junction holds 11 bases that match TRBD1. TRBV6-7 is marked as an open reading frame, function uncertain. This TCR derives from a man aged 18 to 35 in good health. Some clones in this sample may be carry-over from other donors' samples. The DNA sequence is given as TGTGCCAGCACCCTCCCGGACAGGGGGCGAAACACCATATATTTT. This yields the protein CASTLPDRGRNTIYF.